Shown below are 25 T cell receptor beta chains from a single sample sequenced in a study of PD-L1 blockade in urothelial cancer. This table comes from immunoSEQ multiplex PCR, and its TCRdb copy is limited to in-frame clones, with some not included. Of around 100,000 clones in the sample, around 93% were seen once. Regarding time point: peripheral blood 6 weeks after treatment start. This material consisted of PBMCs, taken around atezolizumab (anti-PD-L1) treatment. These receptors came from a man in his fifties or sixties with urothelial cancer.

The chain uses TRBV19 and TRBJ2-3; maybe TRBD1 (5 bases). This CDR3 has 13 amino acids. Germline loops: CDR1 LNHDA, CDR2 SQIVND (reference sequence). V shed 5 bases and J shed 1 base, with 7 bases lying between them. Here the CDR3 reads CASSLTGTDTQYF. The CDR3 DNA follows: TGTGCCAGTAGTTTGACAGGCACAGATACGCAGTATTTT.

V usage is TRBV2 and J usage is TRBJ2-1, with TRBD2 identical over 10 bases. Looked up from germline, CDR1 is SNHLY and CDR2 is FYNNEI. The ends lost 4 bases at V and 7 bases at J; junction bases unmatched: 10. This CDR3 has 16 amino acids. The CDR3 coding sequence is TGTGCCAGCAGTGCTACCCAGCGGGAGGGCCAAAATGAGCAGTTCTTC. Translated: CASSATQREGQNEQFF.

The chain combines TRBV7-5 with TRBJ1-3; the listed D gene, TRBD1, was not tested against the DNA. TRBV7-5 is listed as a pseudogene. The CDR3 contains 17 residues. The DNA of the CDR3 is TGTGTCAGAAGCTTAGGAGGCACAGGGGATACTGGAAACACCATATATTTT. This gives the protein CVRSLGGTGDTGNTIYF.

The rearrangement joins TRBV5-1 to TRBJ2-7, with TRBD2 matching 14 bases. Germline CDR1 reads SGHRS; CDR2 reads YFSETQ. Germline trimming cut 0 bases from V and 4 bases from J; bases unmatched to any gene: 6. This CDR3 comprises 17 residues. The CDR3 reads CASSLARTSGRNYEQYF. Written as DNA, the CDR3 is TGCGCCAGCAGCTTGGCCCGGACTAGCGGGAGGAATTACGAGCAGTACTTC.

The table lists this clone with a count of one. The chain is built from TRBV28 and TRBJ2-1; D remains unclear. Germline CDR1 MDHEN, CDR2 SYDVKM. Trimming took off 4 bases at V and 7 bases at J, with 2 bases between the two ends. The CDR3 has 10 amino acids. The CDR3 DNA reads as TGTGCCAGCAGTTCGAATGAGCAGTTCTTC. Residues: CASSSNEQFF.

The rearrangement links TRBV6-1 to TRBJ2-3; TRBD2 might be the D (6 bases). The CDR3 is made up of 19 amino acids. Germline CDR1 and CDR2: MNHNS and SASEGT. Trimming pared 2 bases from V and 1 base from J, leaving 22 bases between. The CDR3 region is CASSEREAGRDFRTDTQYF. In DNA form, the CDR3 reads TGTGCCAGCAGTGAAAGGGAGGCGGGTAGGGACTTTCGCACAGATACGCAGTATTTT.

The chain has TRBV7-8 and TRBJ2-7, with D maybe TRBD1 (5 bases). Trimming pared 6 bases from V and 0 bases from J, leaving 6 bases between. Germline CDR1 reads SGHVS; CDR2 reads FQNEAQ. This CDR3 is 12 amino acids long. The CDR3, as DNA: TGTGCCAGCAGGGACAACTCCTACGAGCAGTACTTC. This gives the protein CASRDNSYEQYF.

The V gene is TRBV13, the J gene TRBJ1-1; 11 bases are a match to TRBD1. The CDR3 contains 15 residues. The germline gives CDR1 PRHDT, CDR2 FYEKMQ (reference sequence). The V segment lost 4 bases and the J segment 5 bases; nucleotides outside the gene matches: 6. CDR3 amino acids: CASSSWTGGRTEAFF. Written as DNA, the CDR3 is TGTGCCAGCAGCTCGTGGACAGGGGGCAGGACTGAAGCTTTCTTT.

CDR3 region: CASSDRLDTGELFF. Written as DNA, the CDR3 is TGTGCCAGCAGCGATAGACTGGACACCGGGGAGCTGTTTTTT. The rearrangement links TRBV2 to TRBJ2-2; D is undetermined. Looked up from germline, CDR1 is SNHLY and CDR2 is FYNNEI. The CDR3 consists of 14 residues. V was trimmed by 6 bases and J by 3 bases, leaving 11 bases between them.

The rearrangement links TRBV9 to TRBJ2-2; D perhaps matches TRBD1 (6 bases). Trimming took off 3 bases at V and 0 bases at J, with 12 bases between the two ends. From germline, CDR1 is SGDLS and CDR2 YYNGEE. CDR3 length: 16 amino acids. The CDR3, as DNA: TGTGCCAGCAGCGCTTTCCGGGACACGAACACCGGGGAGCTGTTTTTT. This encodes CASSAFRDTNTGELFF.

The gene calls are TRBV11-2 and TRBJ1-4; maybe TRBD1 (5 bases). Germline V gene sequence: CDR1 SGHAT, CDR2 FQNNGV. The CDR3 has 19 amino acids. Trimming removed 2 bases from V and 4 bases from J, with 23 bases in between. CDR3 residues: CASSLSFSRGTGGNEKLFF. In DNA form, the CDR3 reads TGTGCCAGCAGCTTAAGCTTCTCGCGAGGGACCGGGGGTAATGAAAAACTGTTTTTT. Filled out from reference TRBV11-2 and TRBJ1-4, the complete variable domain reads EAGVAQSPRYKIIEKRQSVAFWCNPISGHATLYWYQQILGQGPKLLIQFQNNGVVDDSQLPKDRFSAERLKGVDSTLKIQPAKLEDSAVYLCASSLSFSRGTGGNEKLFFGSGTQLSVL.

The chain couples TRBV28 to TRBJ2-5, with 10 bases fitting TRBD2. The V gene end was trimmed by 1 base and the J gene end by 6 bases; junction bases not matched to a gene: 11. Germline CDR1 MDHEN, CDR2 SYDVKM. This CDR3 is built from 17 residues. CDR3 in DNA: TGTGCCAGCAGTTTATCTGGGCTAGCGGGAGATAGCAAGACCCAGTACTTC. Its translation: CASSLSGLAGDSKTQYF.

For this clone: The sample contains more than one DNA sequence encoding this CDR3. The chain has TRBV6-5 and TRBJ2-5; possible D gene TRBD2, 7 bases. The CDR3 covers 14 residues. The germline V and J ends were trimmed by 0 bases and 4 bases, with 9 bases remaining between them. Germline V gene lookup returns CDR1 MNHEY and CDR2 SVGAGI. The CDR3 loop is CASSYSGGRETQYF. DNA of the CDR3: TGTGCCAGCAGTTACTCCGGGGGGCGAGAGACCCAGTACTTC.

Only one count was recorded for this clone. This sequence joins TRBV18 and TRBJ2-6; possibly TRBD1 for D (5 bases). Germline V CDR1 and CDR2: KGHSH, LQKENI. Trimming shortened V by 3 bases and J by 0 bases, and 12 bases separated the two germline ends. The CDR3 contains 17 residues. The CDR3 coding sequence is TGTGCCAGCTCACCGCGGCAGGGAAACTCTGGGGCCAACGTCCTGACTTTC. It translates to CASSPRQGNSGANVLTF.

The genes are TRBV21-1 and TRBJ2-5; TRBD2 was called by the table and not checked on the DNA. TRBV21-1 is a known pseudogene. The length of the CDR3 is 16 residues. The CDR3 sequence is CASSPVGGPLQETQYF. The CDR3, as DNA: TGTGCCAGCAGCCCCGTGGGGGGGCCCCTCCAAGAGACCCAGTACTTC.

This chain links TRBV5-6 with TRBJ2-1, with 9 bases matching TRBD2. The germline gives CDR1 SGHDT, CDR2 YYEEEE. V lost 4 bases to trimming and J lost 4 bases; unmatched junction nucleotides: 12. The length of the CDR3 is 17 residues. The CDR3 reads CASSPGARLADYNEQFF. Written as DNA, the CDR3 is TGTGCCAGCAGCCCGGGGGCTCGACTAGCGGATTACAATGAGCAGTTCTTC.

The chain is built from TRBV4-3 and TRBJ1-3, with TRBD1 as a possible D gene (5 bases). The CDR3 extends over 15 amino acids. Trimming cost V 0 bases and J 4 bases, with 10 bases left between them. Looked up from germline, CDR1 is LGHNA and CDR2 is YSLEER. This CDR3 is CASSQEGGTGNTIYF. As DNA, the CDR3 is TGCGCCAGCAGCCAAGAGGGAGGGACCGGAAACACCATATATTTT.

The genes are TRBV6-5 and TRBJ1-5; D might be TRBD1 (5 bases). This CDR3 has 15 amino acids. Germline V gives CDR1 MNHEY, CDR2 SVGAGI. V gave up 5 bases and J gave up 0 bases, with 11 bases separating them. The CDR3 here is CASSRLGVSNQPQHF. For the CDR3, the DNA is TGTGCCAGCAGTCGTCTAGGGGTTAGCAATCAGCCCCAGCATTTT.

CDR3 sequence: CASSATSGTDTQYF. The DNA for the CDR3 is TGTGCCAGCAGTGCTACTAGCGGAACAGATACGCAGTATTTT. The chain carries TRBV6-4 and TRBJ2-3; 8 positions agree with TRBD2. The CDR3 has 14 residues. The germline V gene encodes CDR1 MRHNA and CDR2 SNTAGT. V shed 4 bases, J shed 3 bases, and the junction held 3 bases outside the gene matches.

This clone occurred a few times. The V call is TRBV6-1, the J call TRBJ2-2; D is perhaps TRBD2 (5 bases). The CDR3 runs 13 residues. V gave up 8 bases and J gave up 1 base, with 8 bases separating them. The germline CDR1 and CDR2 sequences are MNHNS and SASEGT. CDR3: CASDRGNTGELFF. In DNA, the CDR3 is TGTGCCAGCGACCGGGGGAACACCGGGGAGCTGTTTTTT.

The chain uses TRBV5-1 and TRBJ2-3, with 10 bases matching TRBD1. CDR1 and CDR2 (germline): SGHRS, YFSETQ. The trim removed 3 bases at V and 3 bases at J, leaving 7 bases unmatched. The length of the CDR3 is 16 residues. CDR3 amino acids: CASSSVGTGETDTQYF. Here the CDR3 DNA reads TGCGCCAGCAGCTCGGTAGGGACAGGGGAAACAGATACGCAGTATTTT.

The chain is built from TRBV10-3 and TRBJ2-7; D is unresolved. The CDR3 loop spans 15 amino acids. Trimming took off 4 bases at V and 5 bases at J, with 18 bases between the two ends. Germline V gene data show CDR1 as ENHRY and CDR2 as SYGVKD. The CDR3 region is CAISAGFPPYNEQYF. CDR3 bases: TGTGCCATCAGTGCCGGGTTTCCCCCATATAACGAGCAGTACTTC.

The CDR3 DNA reads as TGTGCCAGCAGTTTCAAGGGGTACAGGGGTCAATCCGAGCAGTACTTC. This gives the protein CASSFKGYRGQSEQYF. The chain recombines TRBV27 with TRBJ2-7; 7 nucleotides align to TRBD1. The V and J ends lost 3 bases and 6 bases, in that order; junction bases with no gene match: 14. The CDR3 consists of 16 residues. The V gene's germline CDR1 is MNHEY and CDR2 SMNVEV (reference sequence).

The V and J genes are TRBV20-1 and TRBJ2-3; D unclear. Germline CDR1 reads DFQATT; CDR2 reads SNEGSKA (reference sequence). Trimming took off 6 bases at V and 2 bases at J, with 3 bases between the two ends. The CDR3 is 10 amino acids. The CDR3 loop is CSAFTDTQYF. DNA of the CDR3: TGCAGTGCCTTCACAGATACGCAGTATTTT.

V gene TRBV6-5 combines with J gene TRBJ1-6, with 7 bases lining up with TRBD1. Germline assignment: CDR1 MNHEY and CDR2 SVGAGI. The CDR3 contains 15 residues. V was pared by 5 bases and J by 6 bases, with 7 bases of the junction left unmatched. This chain's CDR3 is CASSRRQGLNSPLHF. The CDR3 nucleotides read TGTGCCAGCAGTCGTAGACAGGGTCTTAATTCACCCCTCCACTTT.